A selection of T cell receptor beta chains follows, all from one sample in a study of cytomegalovirus exposure and HLA in healthy donors. Profiled with immunoSEQ multiplex PCR; TCRdb holds only in-frame clones, not every one. The sample holds about 240,000 clones; 81% are singletons and the top ten take about 7.5%. Sequencing input: PBMCs. The receptor set was obtained from a woman aged 55-70 years in good health and CMV-seropositive. Both conserved end residues are part of each CDR3. D genes are given only for firm matches. For some rows the clone size is stated as once, few or many, or as a class when expanded; others skip it.

d_call: -; v_call: TRBV19; clone_size: -; j_call: TRBJ2-7; cdr3_aa: CASSTRQAGTYEQYF; cdr3_nt: TGTGCCAGTAGTACCCGACAGGCGGGCACCTACGAGCAGTACTTC
d_call: -; v_call: TRBV11-2; clone_size: few; j_call: TRBJ2-7; cdr3_aa: CASSFTGSSYEQYF; cdr3_nt: TGTGCCAGCAGCTTTACAGGGTCATCCTACGAGCAGTACTTC
d_call: -; v_call: TRBV6-5; clone_size: -; j_call: TRBJ1-4; cdr3_aa: CASSYSGKRGNEKLFF; cdr3_nt: TGTGCCAGCAGTTACTCGGGCAAAAGGGGTAATGAAAAACTGTTTTTT
d_call: -; v_call: TRBV30; clone_size: -; j_call: TRBJ2-7; cdr3_aa: CAWSVSEQYF; cdr3_nt: TGTGCCTGGAGTGTCTCCGAGCAGTACTTC
d_call: TRBD2; v_call: TRBV7-8; clone_size: -; j_call: TRBJ2-5; cdr3_aa: CASSKRLAPIQETQYF; cdr3_nt: TGTGCCAGCAGCAAACGACTAGCGCCTATCCAAGAGACCCAGTACTTC
d_call: -; v_call: TRBV5-1; clone_size: -; j_call: TRBJ2-6; cdr3_aa: CASSSAGRLKSGANVLTF; cdr3_nt: TGCGCCAGCAGCTCGGCGGGCAGGCTTAAGTCTGGGGCCAACGTCCTGACTTTC
d_call: TRBD1; v_call: TRBV6-6; clone_size: -; j_call: TRBJ1-2; cdr3_aa: CASSYSTGGGYTF; cdr3_nt: TGTGCCAGCAGTTACAGTACAGGGGGCGGCTACACCTTC
d_call: TRBD1; v_call: TRBV5-1; clone_size: -; j_call: TRBJ2-7; cdr3_aa: CASSIDRDLYEQYF; cdr3_nt: TGCGCCAGCAGCATAGACAGGGACCTCTACGAGCAGTACTTC
d_call: TRBD2; v_call: TRBV11-1; clone_size: few; j_call: TRBJ2-1; cdr3_aa: CASSPGLAFWGEQFF; cdr3_nt: TGTGCCAGCAGCCCGGGACTAGCGTTCTGGGGCGAGCAGTTCTTC
d_call: -; v_call: TRBV9; clone_size: -; j_call: TRBJ1-1; cdr3_aa: CASSVGGGWGLHTEAFF; cdr3_nt: TGTGCCAGCAGCGTAGGAGGGGGTTGGGGGTTGCACACTGAAGCTTTCTTT
d_call: -; v_call: TRBV10-3; clone_size: -; j_call: TRBJ2-5; cdr3_aa: CAVGLPETQYF; cdr3_nt: TGTGCCGTAGGACTGCCTGAGACCCAGTACTTC
d_call: TRBD1; v_call: TRBV5-1; clone_size: -; j_call: TRBJ1-5; cdr3_aa: CASSPVPTGGNQPQHF; cdr3_nt: TGCGCCAGCAGCCCCGTACCAACAGGGGGCAATCAGCCCCAGCATTTT
d_call: TRBD2; v_call: TRBV5-1; clone_size: -; j_call: TRBJ2-2; cdr3_aa: CASSHTRTSGRGDTGELFF; cdr3_nt: TGCGCCAGCAGCCACACGCGGACTAGCGGGAGGGGTGACACCGGGGAGCTGTTTTTT
d_call: -; v_call: TRBV29-1; clone_size: few; j_call: TRBJ2-7; cdr3_aa: CSVEYKAGYEQYF; cdr3_nt: TGCAGCGTCGAGTACAAGGCGGGCTACGAGCAGTACTTC
d_call: -; v_call: TRBV5-1; clone_size: -; j_call: TRBJ1-6; cdr3_aa: CASSLIQASYNSPLHF; cdr3_nt: TGCGCCAGCAGCTTGATCCAGGCTTCCTATAATTCACCCCTCCACTTT
d_call: -; v_call: TRBV5-1; clone_size: few; j_call: TRBJ2-3; cdr3_aa: CASSLAGHRPTDTQYF; cdr3_nt: TGCGCCAGCAGCTTGGCAGGACATCGCCCCACAGATACGCAGTATTTT
d_call: -; v_call: TRBV28; clone_size: -; j_call: TRBJ1-2; cdr3_aa: CASHRPNYGYTF; cdr3_nt: TGTGCCAGCCACAGACCTAACTATGGCTACACCTTC
d_call: -; v_call: TRBV4-1; clone_size: -; j_call: TRBJ1-2; cdr3_aa: CASSPTMGRTNYGYTF; cdr3_nt: TGTGCCAGCAGCCCAACCATGGGCAGAACTAACTATGGCTACACCTTC